The 25 T cell receptor beta chains in this list originate from one sample, sequenced in a study of T cell repertoires in aging, cancer and after chemotherapy. The template was genomic DNA from peripheral blood, not RNA. Rearranged V-D-J TRB sequences were amplified with a mixed TRB-A/B primer pool. TCRdb re-called the multiplex PCR reads through MiXCR, storing one row per CDR3 protein. Counted here are 5,000 or so distinct CDR3 sequences, approximately 30% occurring once; the ten biggest clones make up 25% to 40%. Material for sequencing was blood. All receptors derive from a human donor with a solid tumor.

This clonotype qualifies as medium-sized (0.01 to 0.1%). The chain combines TRBV6-6 with TRBJ2-7; TRBD2 agrees at 9 bases. The CDR3 length is 16 residues. Looked up from germline, CDR1 is MNHNY and CDR2 is SVGAGI (reference sequence). V was clipped by 3 bases and J by 3 bases; unmatched bases: 9. This CDR3 is CASSYGGRASNYEQYF. DNA of the CDR3: TGTGCCAGCAGTTATGGCGGGAGGGCCTCTAACTACGAGCAGTACTTC.

This clonotype was counted only a few times. The J gene is TRBJ2-7, the V gene TRBV18; TRBD1 aligns across 7 bases. Germline trimming cut 3 bases from V and 3 bases from J; bases unmatched to any gene: 5. Germline V gives CDR1 KGHSH, CDR2 LQKENI. This CDR3 has 14 amino acids. CDR3 in DNA: TGTGCCAGCTCACCGTACCGGGACAGCTACGAGCAGTACTTC. It specifies CASSPYRDSYEQYF.

This clonotype is medium-sized within its sample. CDR3 nucleotides: TGTGCCAGCTCCCAAGTCTCGTACCAAGAGACCCAGTACTTC. Translating it yields CASSQVSYQETQYF. The V call is TRBV6-2 or TRBV6-3, the J call TRBJ2-5; D is undetermined. The V end lost 8 bases, the J end lost 0 bases, and 13 bases lay between the germline ends. CDR1 MNHEY and CDR2 SVGEGT come from the germline V gene. This CDR3 has 14 amino acids.

A remark on this clonotype: The junction shows a germline mismatch at one end, possibly a read error. The chain employs TRBV19 and TRBJ2-7; 9 nucleotides align to TRBD1. From germline, CDR1 is LNHDA and CDR2 SQIVND (reference sequence). The CDR3 contains 15 residues. CDR3 sequence: CASRQGASLSYELYF. The CDR3 nucleotides are TGTGCCAGTAGACAGGGGGCCTCTCTTTCCTACGAGCTGTACTTC.

This clonotype was found a few times. The genes are TRBV10-3 and TRBJ2-7; a possible D gene is TRBD2 (6 bases). V lost 4 bases, J lost 3 bases, and 10 bases lay in between. The CDR3 has 13 amino acids. Germline-derived CDR1 and CDR2 are ENHRY and SYGVKD. CDR3 nucleotides: TGTGCCATCAGTGCGGGAGCGGGCTACGAGCAGTACTTC. Translation: CAISAGAGYEQYF.

This clonotype qualifies as medium-sized. The gene calls are TRBV7-9 and TRBJ2-7; D ambiguous. V was cut by 1 base and J by 6 bases, with 13 bases left in between. CDR1 and CDR2 (germline): SEHNR, FQNEAQ (reference sequence). CDR3 length: 14 residues. The CDR3 is CASSLVGSRGEQYF. The CDR3 coding sequence is TGTGCCAGCAGCTTAGTTGGCAGTAGAGGCGAGCAGTACTTC.

The chain is built from TRBV4-3 and TRBJ2-3; 7 bases line up with TRBD2. The CDR3 is made up of 19 amino acids. CDR1 and CDR2 (germline): LGHNA, YSLEER. Trimming removed 2 bases from V and 2 bases from J; junction bases left unmatched: 16. The CDR3 sequence: CASSQKGAGRALNTDTQYF. For the CDR3, the DNA is TGCGCCAGCAGCCAAAAGGGAGCGGGGAGGGCCCTGAACACAGATACGCAGTATTTT.

To note about this clonotype: Since no conserved phenylalanine or tryptophan closes the CDR3, a read error is the likely cause. V is TRBV18 and J is TRBJ2-2; D is unresolved. CDR3 length: 17 residues. The germline CDR1 and CDR2 sequences are KGHSH and LQKENI. The ends were cut back, 4 bases at V and 1 base at J, with 16 bases in the middle. The CDR3 sequence: CASSLVNGLMNTGELFI. The CDR3 DNA reads as TGTGCCAGCTCACTTGTTAACGGTCTGATGAACACCGGGGAGCTGTTTATT.

V gene TRBV20-1 combines with J gene TRBJ1-1; 8 bases agree with TRBD1. V gave up 1 base and J gave up 3 bases; unmatched junction bases: 4. This CDR3 contains 14 residues. CDR1 DFQATT and CDR2 SNEGSKA come from the germline V gene (reference sequence). The CDR3 bases are TGCAGTGCTAGAGGGGTGACAGGGGACACTGAAGCTTTCTTT. This codes for CSARGVTGDTEAFF.

This clonotype was detected a few times. This chain joins TRBV11-2 and TRBJ2-1; the match to TRBD2 covers 15 bases. CDR3 length: 18 residues. The V segment lost 5 bases and the J segment 6 bases; nucleotides outside the gene matches: 11. Per germline, CDR1 SGHAT and CDR2 FQNNGV. The CDR3 region has the DNA TGTGCCAGCAGCCCCCGGACTAGCGGGAGGGCAAGATTCAATGAGCAGTTCTTC. It specifies CASSPRTSGRARFNEQFF.

This clonotype is labeled as medium-sized. The rearrangement uses TRBV19 and TRBJ2-1; no firm D call. The ends were cut back, 4 bases at V and 6 bases at J, with 4 bases in the middle. CDR1 and CDR2 (germline): LNHDA, SQIVND (reference sequence). This CDR3 spans 11 amino acids. The CDR3 is CASSTFNEQFF. The DNA of the CDR3 is TGTGCCAGTAGTACCTTCAATGAGCAGTTCTTC. The variable domain in full, with the rest retrieved from reference TRBV19 and TRBJ2-1, is DGGITQSPKYLFRKEGQNVTLSCEQNLNHDAMYWYRQDPGQGLRLIYYSQIVNDFQKGDIAEGYSVSREKKESFPLTVTSAQKNPTAFYLCASSTFNEQFFGPGTRLTVL.

The chain uses TRBV12-3 or TRBV12-4 and TRBJ2-1; D tentatively reads TRBD1 or TRBD2 (6 bases each). The CDR3 covers 18 residues. V was cut by 2 bases and J by 7 bases, with 24 bases left in between. CDR3 protein: CASSLHTGNRGGGNEQFF. CDR3 bases: TGTGCCAGCAGTTTACATACAGGGAACCGGGGTGGGGGGAATGAGCAGTTCTTC.

By frequency in the sample, this clonotype is medium-sized. V usage is TRBV19 and J usage is TRBJ1-5, with 7 nucleotides matching TRBD1. The germline gives CDR1 LNHDA, CDR2 SQIVND (reference sequence). The J segment lost 4 bases and the V segment lost 7 bases, leaving 7 bases of the junction unmatched. The CDR3 contains 14 residues. The CDR3 DNA is TGTGCCAGTAACAGGGACAGCCTAAATCAGCCCCAGCATTTT. Translated, it gives CASNRDSLNQPQHF.

The chain recombines TRBV20-1 with TRBJ2-5; D is unresolved. The CDR3 is 13 amino acids. V lost 6 bases and J lost 1, with 12 bases in between. CDR1 and CDR2 (germline): DFQATT, SNEGSKA (reference sequence). Written as DNA, the CDR3 is TGCAGTGCCCCGATCCGGTCCCAAGAGACCCAGTACTTC. As protein: CSAPIRSQETQYF.

Only a few counts were recorded for this clonotype. The J gene is TRBJ1-2, the V gene TRBV30; D is possibly TRBD1 (6 bases). The germline V gene encodes CDR1 GTSNPN and CDR2 SVGIG (reference sequence). The V end was cut by 4 bases, the J end by 4 bases, with 10 bases between. The CDR3 runs to 12 residues. CDR3 bases: TGTGCCTGGACTCAGGGGCCCTATGGCTACACCTTC. It is translated as CAWTQGPYGYTF.

This clonotype is labeled medium-sized. The V and J genes are TRBV6-5 and TRBJ1-5, with a tentative D call TRBD1 (6 bases). CDR1 MNHEY and CDR2 SVGAGI come from the germline V gene. The germline V and J ends were trimmed by 7 bases and 3 bases, with 19 bases remaining between them. The CDR3 sequence is 16 residues long. Here the CDR3 reads CASIHSGAVANQPQHF. DNA of the CDR3: TGTGCCAGCATCCATTCAGGGGCGGTGGCCAATCAGCCCCAGCATTTT.

The rearrangement uses TRBV5-1 and TRBJ1-4; D perhaps matches TRBD1 (6 bases). Trimming stripped 6 bases from V and 3 bases from J, with 18 bases between. CDR3 length: 16 amino acids. In germline, CDR1 is SGHRS, CDR2 YFSETQ. The CDR3 DNA follows: TGCGCCAGCACCATGGGGGGGGCAATCTCTAATGAAAAACTGTTTTTT. Translation: CASTMGGAISNEKLFF.

This clonotype is medium-sized (0.01 to 0.1%). The rearrangement joins TRBV6-5 to TRBJ1-4, with D unclear. The germline V gene encodes CDR1 MNHEY and CDR2 SVGAGI. The ends were cut back, 7 bases at V and 0 bases at J, with 12 bases in the middle. This CDR3 comprises 15 residues. The CDR3 spells CASTPRRATNEKLFF. The CDR3 DNA reads TGTGCCAGCACCCCTCGGCGGGCAACTAATGAAAAACTGTTTTTT.

Concerning this clonotype itself: This may come from a read error, since a much larger clone is one base off. The chain carries TRBV6-5 and TRBJ1-4, with TRBD1 as a possible D gene (6 bases). This CDR3 spans 14 amino acids. The V gene lost 7 bases and the J gene lost 7 bases, with 16 bases spanning the gap. In germline, CDR1 is MNHEY, CDR2 SVGAGI. The CDR3: CASTKGELSEKLFF. The CDR3 DNA sequence: TGTGCCAGCACCAAGGGGGAGTTGAGTGAAAAACTGTTTTTT.

This chain links TRBV27 with TRBJ2-7; 9 nucleotides match TRBD1. V lost 3 bases, J lost 9 bases, and 12 bases stayed unmatched. Germline CDR1 and CDR2: MNHEY and SMNVEV (reference sequence). The CDR3 runs to 15 residues. The CDR3 region has the DNA TGTGCCAGCAGTTTTACTGCGGGACAGGGTTTGTGGCAGTACTTC. Its translation is CASSFTAGQGLWQYF.

By proportion, this clonotype is medium-sized (0.01 to 0.1%). The chain joins TRBV19 to TRBJ2-5; unclear D gene. V dropped 4 bases and J dropped 5 bases, with 23 bases sitting between them. Germline V gene lookup returns CDR1 LNHDA and CDR2 SQIVND (reference sequence). This CDR3 has 17 amino acids. The CDR3 DNA sequence: TGTGCCAGTAGTACCTCCTTCGGGCTAGTGGGTGCGGAGACCCAGTACTTC. Its protein is CASSTSFGLVGAETQYF.

By share of the sample, this clonotype is medium-sized. The rearrangement uses TRBV6-2 or TRBV6-3 and TRBJ1-2; D gene uncertain. The germline V and J ends were trimmed by 4 bases and 7 bases, with 7 bases remaining between them. Germline CDR1 reads MNHEY; CDR2 reads SVGEGT. The CDR3 runs to 11 residues. The CDR3 DNA reads as TGTGCCAGCAGTTGGGGTATTGGCTACACCTTC. Translated, it gives CASSWGIGYTF.

The DNA for the CDR3 is TGTGCCAGCTCACCTCTCGGACTAGTGGGAAACGAGCAGTACTTC. Translated, it gives CASSPLGLVGNEQYF. The J gene is TRBJ2-7, the V gene TRBV18, with 7 bases identical to TRBD2. This CDR3 spans 15 amino acids. V lost 3 bases and J lost 5; bases outside the gene matches: 10. Germline V lookup: CDR1 KGHSH, CDR2 LQKENI.

This clonotype is judged medium-sized (0.01 to 0.1%). V is TRBV19 and J is TRBJ1-5; a possible D gene is TRBD1 (5 bases). V was pared by 2 bases and J by 6 bases, with 14 bases between. Germline-derived CDR1 and CDR2 are LNHDA and SQIVND (reference sequence). This CDR3 is 15 amino acids long. DNA for the CDR3: TGTGCCAGTAGTATAACGTTAGGGGATCGTCAGCCCCAGCATTTT. Encoded protein: CASSITLGDRQPQHF.

This clonotype ranks as medium-sized. The chain recombines TRBV6-2 or TRBV6-3 with TRBJ1-5; D uncertain. This CDR3 is built from 11 residues. CDR1 and CDR2 (germline): MNHEY, SVGEGT. Trimming removed 8 bases at V and 4 bases at J, with 6 bases between. The CDR3 reads CASGGNQPQHF. The CDR3 nucleotides are TGTGCCAGCGGTGGGAATCAGCCCCAGCATTTT.